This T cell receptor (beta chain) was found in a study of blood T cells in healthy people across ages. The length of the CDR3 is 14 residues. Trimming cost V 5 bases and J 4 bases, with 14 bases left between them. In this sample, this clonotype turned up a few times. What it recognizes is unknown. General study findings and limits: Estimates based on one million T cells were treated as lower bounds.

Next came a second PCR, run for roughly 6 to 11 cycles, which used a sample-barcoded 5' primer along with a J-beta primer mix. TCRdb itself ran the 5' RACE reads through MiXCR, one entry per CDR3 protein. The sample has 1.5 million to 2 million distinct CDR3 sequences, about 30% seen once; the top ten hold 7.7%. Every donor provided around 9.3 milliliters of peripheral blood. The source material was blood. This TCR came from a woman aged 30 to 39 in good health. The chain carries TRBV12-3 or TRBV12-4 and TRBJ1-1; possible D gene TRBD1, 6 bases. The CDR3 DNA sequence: TGTGCCAGCAGTCTACAGGGCTGGGGCACTGAAGCTTTCTTT. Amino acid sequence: CASSLQGWGTEAFF.